This TCR beta chain was documented in a study of regulatory T cells in long-lasting Graves disease. Notes on the study in general: The analysis examined peripheral blood only and excluded thyroid tissue.

Time point reported: newly diagnosed GD, antithyroid drugs for less than 3 months. With RNA extracted from PBMCs as input, the TCR library was made. There are many counts of this clonotype. Its specificity is unknown. The length of the CDR3 is 16 residues. Losses at the gene ends were 2 bases for V and 5 bases for J; bases not matched to a gene: 1. CDR1 and CDR2 from the germline V gene are SGDLS and YYNGEE. Assembly of TCR beta libraries relied on iRepertoire HTBI primers together with Arm-PCR of CDR3 regions. One entry per CDR3 protein results from TCRdb running MiXCR on the multiplex PCR reads. The table has some 320,000 distinct CDR3 sequences, under 20% seen once.

V usage is TRBV9 and J usage is TRBJ2-1; TRBD2 matches 16 bases. The receptor was derived from a female donor with Graves disease. The starting material was peripheral blood mononuclear cells (PBMCs), obtained at new diagnosis, from a patient treated with antithyroid drugs. CDR3 loop: CASSVGTSGRDNEQFF. The CDR3 DNA sequence: TGTGCCAGCAGCGTCGGGACTAGCGGGAGGGACAATGAGCAGTTCTTC.